A selection of T cell receptor beta chains follows, all from one sample in a study of T cells in Graves' hyperthyroidism and ophthalmopathy. TCRdb re-called the multiplex PCR reads with MiXCR, one entry per CDR3 protein. This repertoire shows fewer than 200,000 distinct CDR3 sequences, roughly 10% found once; its top ten account for approximately 24%. Sequenced sample: blood. These receptors originate from a woman between 18 and 29 years old with Graves' hyperthyroidism that later progressed to Graves' ophthalmopathy. CDR3s include the opening cysteine and the closing phenylalanine or tryptophan. The order of the fields is clone size, CDR3 length, J gene, V gene, D gene, CDR3 protein, CDR3 DNA. D genes are given only for firm matches. Only part of the rows carry a size: once, few, many, or a class if the clone is expanded.

>many|13|TRBJ1-1|TRBV5-1|.
CASAGGLNTEAFF
TGCGCCAGCGCCGGGGGCTTGAACACTGAAGCTTTCTTT
>many|16|TRBJ2-2|TRBV28|TRBD2
CASSRERDSNTGELFF
TGTGCCAGCAGTCGCGAGCGGGATTCGAACACCGGGGAGCTGTTTTTT
>few|17|TRBJ2-2|TRBV28|TRBD2
CASSLFLGGGPTGELFF
TGTGCCAGCAGTTTATTTCTCGGGGGGGGCCCGACCGGGGAGCTGTTTTTT
>.|14|TRBJ1-2|TRBV20-1|TRBD1
CSASWIQGAKGYTF
TGCAGTGCTAGTTGGATCCAGGGGGCCAAAGGCTACACCTTC
>many|12|TRBJ1-1|TRBV20-1|.
CSASDTTRGAFF
TGCAGTGCCTCGGACACAACCCGTGGAGCTTTCTTT
>few|13|TRBJ2-7|TRBV30|.
CAWTTSRLYEQYF
TGTGCCTGGACCACTTCGAGGCTCTACGAGCAGTACTTC
>many|15|TRBJ2-2|TRBV11-2|.
CASSTTQGRTGELFF
TGTGCCAGCAGCACAACCCAGGGGCGCACCGGGGAGCTGTTTTTT
>many|14|TRBJ2-7|TRBV3-1|.
CASNTGGWGYEQYF
TGTGCCAGCAATACCGGAGGGTGGGGGTACGAGCAGTACTTC
>many|15|TRBJ2-7|TRBV3-1|TRBD1
CASSQVGTGVYEQYF
TGTGCCAGCAGCCAAGTGGGGACAGGGGTCTACGAGCAGTACTTC
>.|13|TRBJ2-1|TRBV7-9|.
CASSPRGLPEQFF
TGTGCCAGCAGCCCCCGGGGACTCCCCGAGCAGTTCTTC
>many|15|TRBJ2-5|TRBV6-1|TRBD2
CASIRAGGLQETQYF
TGTGCCAGCATCAGAGCGGGAGGACTACAAGAGACCCAGTACTTC
>many|11|TRBJ2-4|TRBV6-2/TRBV6-3|.
CASSYSNIQYF
TGTGCCAGCAGTTACTCGAACATTCAGTACTTC
>.|14|TRBJ1-1|TRBV7-9|.
CASSLRQLDTEAFF
TGTGCCAGCAGCTTACGACAGCTGGACACTGAAGCTTTCTTT
>many|14|TRBJ2-5|TRBV15|.
CATSRPGRQETQYF
TGTGCCACCAGCAGACCGGGTCGCCAAGAGACCCAGTACTTC
>many|16|TRBJ2-5|TRBV7-9|TRBD1
CASSHITRQGGETQYF
TGTGCCAGCAGCCATATTACGAGACAGGGGGGAGAGACCCAGTACTTC
>.|16|TRBJ2-4|TRBV7-8|.
CASSFSPGLPSDIQYF
TGTGCCAGCAGCTTTTCACCGGGACTCCCCTCGGACATTCAGTACTTC
>.|16|TRBJ2-2|TRBV5-4|TRBD2
CASSDGLAGNTGELFF
TGTGCCAGCAGCGACGGACTAGCGGGAAACACCGGGGAGCTGTTTTTT
>many|13|TRBJ1-1|TRBV28|.
CAISGLVDTEAFF
TGTGCCATTTCGGGGTTAGTAGACACTGAAGCTTTCTTT
>many|14|TRBJ1-5|TRBV6-1|.
CASSPGRSNQPQHF
TGTGCCAGCAGTCCGGGACGCAGCAATCAGCCCCAGCATTTT
>many|15|TRBJ2-1|TRBV20-1|.
CSASGHHSSYNEQFF
TGCAGTGCTAGTGGGCACCACAGCTCCTACAATGAGCAGTTCTTC
>many|12|TRBJ1-1|TRBV6-1|TRBD1
CASLNYRGLSFF
TGTGCCAGCTTGAACTACAGGGGTTTGTCTTTCTTT
>many|14|TRBJ1-1|TRBV30|.
CAWKPQGGNTEAFF
TGTGCCTGGAAACCCCAGGGTGGGAACACTGAAGCTTTCTTT
>.|14|TRBJ1-1|TRBV5-6|.
CASSQGLRDTEAFF
TGTGCCAGCAGCCAGGGGCTTAGGGACACTGAAGCTTTCTTT
>many|14|TRBJ2-1|TRBV11-3|.
CASSLITIFHEQFF
TGTGCCAGCAGCCTGATAACAATTTTCCATGAGCAGTTCTTC
>many|18|TRBJ2-3|TRBV11-2|TRBD2
CASSLLIAGGLDTDTQYF
TGTGCCAGCAGCTTATTAATAGCGGGGGGGCTTGACACAGATACGCAGTATTTT
>many|18|TRBJ2-1|TRBV10-3|.
CAISEPASAASPYNEQFF
TGTGCCATCAGTGAGCCCGCTTCCGCGGCCTCACCCTACAATGAGCAGTTCTTC
>.|16|TRBJ1-4|TRBV5-6|.
CASSFSFSPGREKLFF
TGTGCCAGCAGCTTTTCTTTTTCGCCTGGAAGGGAAAAACTGTTTTTT
>.|14|TRBJ2-7|TRBV19|TRBD2
CASSRSSGSHEQYF
TGTGCCAGTAGTAGGTCTAGCGGGAGTCACGAGCAGTACTTC
>many|17|TRBJ1-5|TRBV30|TRBD1
CAWSVRAGGAGNQPQHF
TGTGCCTGGAGTGTACGGGCAGGGGGCGCGGGCAATCAGCCCCAGCATTTT
>many|16|TRBJ1-5|TRBV28|TRBD1
CASSPPKTGLDQPQHF
TGTGCCAGCAGTCCCCCCAAGACAGGGTTGGATCAGCCCCAGCATTTT
>few|13|TRBJ1-2|TRBV30|.
CAWSVHPGEGYTF
TGTGCCTGGAGTGTACACCCCGGGGAAGGCTACACCTTC
>many|14|TRBJ1-5|TRBV15|.
CATSRASDNQPQHF
TGTGCCACCAGCAGAGCGTCAGACAATCAGCCCCAGCATTTT
>few|18|TRBJ1-5|TRBV6-1|.
CASSPSRAGVGSNQPQHF
TGTGCCAGCAGCCCATCGCGGGCAGGGGTCGGGAGCAATCAGCCCCAGCATTTT
>many|12|TRBJ2-2|TRBV27|.
CATQEYTGELFF
TGTGCCACCCAGGAGTACACCGGGGAGCTGTTTTTT
>many|15|TRBJ2-7|TRBV18|.
CASSLQGGKTYEQYF
TGTGCCAGCTCACTACAGGGAGGGAAAACCTACGAGCAGTACTTC
>many|14|TRBJ1-1|TRBV9|.
CASSVTTGNTEAFF
TGTGCCAGCAGCGTAACTACAGGGAACACTGAAGCTTTCTTT
>.|15|TRBJ2-7|TRBV20-1|.
CSARDLRIISYEQYF
TGCAGTGCTAGAGATCTCCGGATTATCTCCTACGAGCAGTACTTC
>many|15|TRBJ2-1|TRBV5-1|.
CASSVDGSSYNEQFF
TGCGCCAGCAGCGTGGACGGAAGCTCCTACAATGAGCAGTTCTTC
>many|14|TRBJ2-7|TRBV19|.
CASSIVASDTEQYF
TGTGCCAGTAGTATAGTGGCCTCGGACACCGAGCAGTACTTC
>.|16|TRBJ2-1|TRBV25-1|.
CASSRTISATYNEQFF
TGTGCCAGCAGCCGAACAATATCCGCTACCTACAATGAGCAGTTCTTC
>.|14|TRBJ1-5|TRBV12-3/TRBV12-4|.
CASSPTRTNQPQHF
TGTGCCAGCAGCCCTACAAGAACTAATCAGCCCCAGCATTTT
>few|14|TRBJ1-6|TRBV15|.
CATSSWDRNSPLHF
TGTGCCACCAGCAGTTGGGACCGTAATTCACCCCTCCACTTT
>.|14|TRBJ1-5|TRBV16|.
CASTNNNRNQPQHF
TGTGCCAGCACTAACAATAACAGGAATCAGCCCCAGCATTTT
>few|15|TRBJ1-6|TRBV25-1|.
CASSDASSYNSPLHF
TGTGCCAGCAGTGACGCTAGCTCCTATAATTCACCCCTCCACTTT
>many|18|TRBJ2-3|TRBV30|TRBD2
CAGKKLPLTSVRADTQYF
TGTGCCGGAAAGAAACTACCATTGACTAGCGTGAGGGCAGATACGCAGTATTTT
>many|17|TRBJ1-3|TRBV7-8|TRBD1
CASSLARLTGGRDTIYF
TGTGCCAGCAGCTTAGCGCGTCTAACAGGGGGTAGGGACACCATATATTTT
>few|12|TRBJ1-2|TRBV28|.
CASRQTSYGYTF
TGTGCCAGCAGACAGACTTCTTATGGCTACACCTTC
>many|14|TRBJ1-2|TRBV7-9|.
CASTAGGGAYGYTF
TGTGCCAGCACCGCGGGGGGGGGCGCCTATGGCTACACCTTC
>many|16|TRBJ1-2|TRBV28|.
CASSLRGGMPFYGYTF
TGTGCCAGCAGTTTAAGGGGGGGGATGCCCTTCTATGGCTACACCTTC
>many|15|TRBJ1-2|TRBV20-1|TRBD1
CSVPNPRQGEDGYTF
TGCAGTGTTCCCAATCCTAGACAGGGGGAAGACGGCTACACCTTC
>few|14|TRBJ2-5|TRBV20-1|.
CSASILAGSETQYF
TGCAGTGCTAGTATTTTGGCAGGGAGCGAGACCCAGTACTTC
>.|16|TRBJ2-2|TRBV19|TRBD2
CARLAGDRTNTGELFF
TGTGCCAGACTAGCGGGAGACCGTACGAACACCGGGGAGCTGTTTTTT
>many|12|TRBJ1-2|TRBV20-1|.
CSASSGHEGYTF
TGCAGTGCTAGCTCGGGACATGAAGGCTACACCTTC
>many|16|TRBJ2-3|TRBV18|.
CASSLDLADFTDTQYF
TGTGCCAGCTCACTCGACCTTGCGGACTTCACAGATACGCAGTATTTT
>.|14|TRBJ1-2|TRBV5-1|.
CASSLIGGIYGYTF
TGCGCCAGCAGCTTAATTGGGGGAATCTATGGCTACACCTTC
>many|15|TRBJ1-5|TRBV3-1|.
CASSQDGSSNQPQHF
TGTGCCAGCAGCCAAGATGGGAGTAGCAATCAGCCCCAGCATTTT
>many|16|TRBJ2-1|TRBV28|.
CATANTLGESYNEQFF
TGTGCCACCGCGAATACCTTGGGGGAATCCTACAATGAGCAGTTCTTC
>once|15|TRBJ1-6|TRBV5-1|.
CASSLASGYNSPLQF
TGCGCCAGCAGCTTGGCCTCGGGGTATAATTCACCCCTCCAATTT
>many|14|TRBJ1-6|TRBV7-9|.
CASSLFEGFSPLHF
TGTGCCAGCAGCTTATTTGAGGGTTTTTCACCCCTCCACTTT
>many|13|TRBJ1-2|TRBV20-1|.
CSAREPAGPGYTF
TGCAGTGCTAGAGAGCCGGCAGGGCCCGGCTACACCTTC